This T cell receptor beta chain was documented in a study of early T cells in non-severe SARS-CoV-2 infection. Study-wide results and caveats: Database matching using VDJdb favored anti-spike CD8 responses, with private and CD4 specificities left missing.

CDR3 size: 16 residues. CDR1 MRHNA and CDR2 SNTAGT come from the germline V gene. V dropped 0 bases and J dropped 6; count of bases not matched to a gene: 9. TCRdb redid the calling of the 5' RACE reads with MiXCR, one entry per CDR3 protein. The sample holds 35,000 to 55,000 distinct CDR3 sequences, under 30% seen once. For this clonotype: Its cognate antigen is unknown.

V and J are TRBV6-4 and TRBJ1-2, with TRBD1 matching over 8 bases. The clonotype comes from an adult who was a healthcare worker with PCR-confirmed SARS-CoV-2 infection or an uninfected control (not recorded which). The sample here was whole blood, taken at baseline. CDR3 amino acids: CASSDSEDRAAHGYTF. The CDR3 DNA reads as TGTGCCAGCAGTGACTCGGAGGACAGGGCTGCTCATGGCTACACCTTC.